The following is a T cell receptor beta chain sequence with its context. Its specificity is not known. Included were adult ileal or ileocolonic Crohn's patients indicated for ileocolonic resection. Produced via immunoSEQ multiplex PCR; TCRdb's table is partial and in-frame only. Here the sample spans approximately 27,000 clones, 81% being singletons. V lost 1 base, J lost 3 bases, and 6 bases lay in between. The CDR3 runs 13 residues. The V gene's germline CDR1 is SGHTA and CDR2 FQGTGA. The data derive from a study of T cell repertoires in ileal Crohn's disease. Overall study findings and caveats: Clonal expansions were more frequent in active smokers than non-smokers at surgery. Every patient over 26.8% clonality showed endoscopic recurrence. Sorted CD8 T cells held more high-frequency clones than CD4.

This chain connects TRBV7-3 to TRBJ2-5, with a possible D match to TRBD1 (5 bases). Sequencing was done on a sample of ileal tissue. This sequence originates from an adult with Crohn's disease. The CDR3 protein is CASSLKGEETQYF. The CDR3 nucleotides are TGTGCCAGCAGCTTAAAAGGGGAAGAGACCCAGTACTTC. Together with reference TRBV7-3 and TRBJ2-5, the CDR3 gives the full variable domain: GAGVSQTPSNKVTEKGKYVELRCDPISGHTALYWYRQSLGQGPEFLIYFQGTGAADDSGLPNDRFFAVRPEGSVSTLKIQRTERGDSAVYLCASSLKGEETQYFGPGTRLLVL.